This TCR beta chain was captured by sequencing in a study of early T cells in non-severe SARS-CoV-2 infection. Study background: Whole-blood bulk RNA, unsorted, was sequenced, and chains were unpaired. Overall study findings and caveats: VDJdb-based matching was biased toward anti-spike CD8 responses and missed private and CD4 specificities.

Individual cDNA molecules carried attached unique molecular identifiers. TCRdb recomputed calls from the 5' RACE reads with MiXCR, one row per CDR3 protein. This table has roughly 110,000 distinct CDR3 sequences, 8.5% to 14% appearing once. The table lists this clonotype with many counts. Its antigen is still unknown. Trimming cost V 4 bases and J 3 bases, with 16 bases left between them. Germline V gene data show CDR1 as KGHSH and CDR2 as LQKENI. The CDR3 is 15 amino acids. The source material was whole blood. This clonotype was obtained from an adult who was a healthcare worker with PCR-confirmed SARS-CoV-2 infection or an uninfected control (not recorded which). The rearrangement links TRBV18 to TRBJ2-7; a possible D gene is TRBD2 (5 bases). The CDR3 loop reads CASSLVRDSVYEQYF. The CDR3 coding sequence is TGTGCCAGCTCACTTGTCCGGGATTCGGTCTACGAGCAGTACTTC. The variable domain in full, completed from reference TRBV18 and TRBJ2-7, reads NAGVMQNPRHLVRRRGQEARLRCSPMKGHSHVYWYRQLPEEGLKFMVYLQKENIIDESGMPKERFSAEFPKEGPSILRIQQVVRGDSAAYFCASSLVRDSVYEQYFGPGTRLTVT.